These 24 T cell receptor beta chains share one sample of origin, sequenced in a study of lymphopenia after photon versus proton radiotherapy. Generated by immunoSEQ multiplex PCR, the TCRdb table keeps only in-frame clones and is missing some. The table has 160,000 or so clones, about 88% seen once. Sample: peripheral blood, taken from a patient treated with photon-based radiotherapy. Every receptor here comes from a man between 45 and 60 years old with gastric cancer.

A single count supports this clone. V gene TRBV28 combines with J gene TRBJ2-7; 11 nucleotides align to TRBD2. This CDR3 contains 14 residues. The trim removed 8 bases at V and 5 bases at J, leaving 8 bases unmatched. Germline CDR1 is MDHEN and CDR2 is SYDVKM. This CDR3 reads CASGSLAGANEQYF. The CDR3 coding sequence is TGTGCCAGCGGGTCACTAGCGGGAGCTAACGAGCAGTACTTC.

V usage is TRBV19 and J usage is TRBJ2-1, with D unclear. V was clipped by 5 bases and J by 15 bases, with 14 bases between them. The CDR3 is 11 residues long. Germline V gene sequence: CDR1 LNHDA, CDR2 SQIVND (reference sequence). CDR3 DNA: TGTGCCAGTAGTCTTGGATCCAGCTGGTTCTTC. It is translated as CASSLGSSWFF.

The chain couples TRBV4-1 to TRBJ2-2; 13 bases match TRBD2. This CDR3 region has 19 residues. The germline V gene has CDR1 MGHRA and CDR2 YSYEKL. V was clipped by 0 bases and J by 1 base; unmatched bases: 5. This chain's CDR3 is CASSQERGLAGRNTGELFF. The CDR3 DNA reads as TGCGCCAGCAGCCAAGAGAGGGGACTAGCGGGAAGGAACACCGGGGAGCTGTTTTTT.

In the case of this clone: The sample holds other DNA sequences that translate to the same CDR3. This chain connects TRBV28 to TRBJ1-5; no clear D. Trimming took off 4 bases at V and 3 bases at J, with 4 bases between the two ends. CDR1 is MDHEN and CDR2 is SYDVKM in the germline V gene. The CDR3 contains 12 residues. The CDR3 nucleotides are TGTGCCAGCAGTTCACTCAATCAGCCCCAGCATTTT. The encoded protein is CASSSLNQPQHF.

CDR3 DNA sequence: TGTGCCTTAAGGGGTGAGGACACTGAAGCTTTCTTT. Residues: CALRGEDTEAFF. J is TRBJ1-1 and V is TRBV10-3; D might be TRBD1 (5 bases). The CDR3 totals 12 residues. Germline V gene lookup returns CDR1 ENHRY and CDR2 SYGVKD. Trimming took 11 bases from V and 3 from J, leaving 13 bases between them.

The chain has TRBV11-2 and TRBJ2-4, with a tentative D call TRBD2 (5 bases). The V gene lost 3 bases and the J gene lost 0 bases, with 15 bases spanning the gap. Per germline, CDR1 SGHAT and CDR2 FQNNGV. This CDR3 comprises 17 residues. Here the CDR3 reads CASSFHRTRIAKNIQYF. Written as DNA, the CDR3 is TGTGCCAGCAGCTTCCACCGGACTCGGATAGCCAAAAACATTCAGTACTTC.

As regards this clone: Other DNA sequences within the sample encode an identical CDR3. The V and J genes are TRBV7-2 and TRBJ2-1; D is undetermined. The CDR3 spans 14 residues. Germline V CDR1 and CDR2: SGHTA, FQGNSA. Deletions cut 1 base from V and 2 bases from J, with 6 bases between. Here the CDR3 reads CASSLGLAYNEQFF. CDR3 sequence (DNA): TGTGCCAGCAGCTTAGGGTTAGCCTACAATGAGCAGTTCTTC.

The CDR3, as DNA: TGTGCCAGCAGCTTAGGGCAGGCCACGGTCTACGAGCAGTACTTC. Protein product: CASSLGQATVYEQYF. This chain links TRBV7-7 with TRBJ2-7; no definite D call. This CDR3 spans 15 amino acids. Germline assignment: CDR1 SSHAT and CDR2 FNYEAQ (reference sequence). Trimming took off 1 base at V and 3 bases at J, with 13 bases between the two ends.

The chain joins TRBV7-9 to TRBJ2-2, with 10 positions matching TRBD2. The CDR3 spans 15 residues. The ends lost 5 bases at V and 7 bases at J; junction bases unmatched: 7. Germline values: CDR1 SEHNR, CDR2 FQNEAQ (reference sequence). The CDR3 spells CASSRTSGWGGELFF. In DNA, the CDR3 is TGTGCCAGCAGCCGGACTAGCGGCTGGGGCGGGGAGCTGTTTTTT.

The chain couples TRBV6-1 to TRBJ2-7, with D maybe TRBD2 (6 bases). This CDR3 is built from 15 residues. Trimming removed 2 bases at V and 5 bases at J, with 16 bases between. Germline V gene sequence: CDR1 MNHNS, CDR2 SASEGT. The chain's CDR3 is CASSEQDGGNNEQYF. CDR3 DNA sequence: TGTGCCAGCAGTGAACAGGACGGAGGGAACAACGAGCAGTACTTC.

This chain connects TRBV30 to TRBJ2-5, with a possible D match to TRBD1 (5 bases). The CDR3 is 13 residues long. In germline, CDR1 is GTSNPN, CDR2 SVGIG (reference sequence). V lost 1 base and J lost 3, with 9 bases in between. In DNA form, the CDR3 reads TGTGCCTGGAGTGAGGGGTTCAAAGAGACCCAGTACTTC. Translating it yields CAWSEGFKETQYF. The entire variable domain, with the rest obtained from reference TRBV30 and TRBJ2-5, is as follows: SQTIHQWPATLVQPVGSPLSLECTVEGTSNPNLYWYRQAAGRGLQLLFYSVGIGQISSEVPQNLSASRPQDRQFILSSKKLLLSDSGFYLCAWSEGFKETQYFGPGTRLLVL.

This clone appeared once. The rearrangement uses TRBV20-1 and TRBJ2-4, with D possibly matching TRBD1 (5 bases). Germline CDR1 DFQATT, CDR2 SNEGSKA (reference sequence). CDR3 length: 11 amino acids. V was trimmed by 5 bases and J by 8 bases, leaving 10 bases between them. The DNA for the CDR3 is TGCAGTGCTGGTCCCAGGGACATTCAGTACTTC. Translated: CSAGPRDIQYF.

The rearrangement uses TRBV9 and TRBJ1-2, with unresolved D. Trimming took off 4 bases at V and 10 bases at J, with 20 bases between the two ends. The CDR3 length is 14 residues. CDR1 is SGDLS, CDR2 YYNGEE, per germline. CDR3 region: CASSLHPTESPYTF. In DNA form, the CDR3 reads TGTGCCAGCAGCCTCCACCCCACAGAGAGCCCCTACACCTTC.

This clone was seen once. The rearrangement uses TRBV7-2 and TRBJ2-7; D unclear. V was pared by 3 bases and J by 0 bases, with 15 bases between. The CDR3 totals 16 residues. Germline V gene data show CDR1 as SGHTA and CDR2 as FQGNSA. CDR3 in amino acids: CASSFESGRSSYEQYF. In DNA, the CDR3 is TGTGCCAGCAGCTTCGAGTCAGGACGATCCTCCTACGAGCAGTACTTC.

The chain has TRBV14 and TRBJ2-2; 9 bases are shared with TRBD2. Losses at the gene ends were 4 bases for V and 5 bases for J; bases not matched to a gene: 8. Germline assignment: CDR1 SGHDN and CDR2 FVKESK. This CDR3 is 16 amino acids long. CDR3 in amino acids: CASSLISGSGTGELFF. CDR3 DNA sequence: TGTGCCAGCAGCCTAATTAGCGGGAGCGGGACCGGGGAGCTGTTTTTT. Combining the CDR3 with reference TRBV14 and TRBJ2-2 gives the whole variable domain EAGVTQFPSHSVIEKGQTVTLRCDPISGHDNLYWYRRVMGKEIKFLLHFVKESKQDESGMPNNRFLAERTGGTYSTLKVQPAELEDSGVYFCASSLISGSGTGELFFGEGSRLTVL.

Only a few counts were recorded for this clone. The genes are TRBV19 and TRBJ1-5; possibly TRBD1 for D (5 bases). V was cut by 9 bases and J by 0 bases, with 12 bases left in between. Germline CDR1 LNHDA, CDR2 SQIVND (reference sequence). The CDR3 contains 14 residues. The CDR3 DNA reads TGTGCCAGCGCGACAGACTATAGCAATCAGCCCCAGCATTTT. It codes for CASATDYSNQPQHF. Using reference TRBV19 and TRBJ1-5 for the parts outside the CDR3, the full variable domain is DGGITQSPKYLFRKEGQNVTLSCEQNLNHDAMYWYRQDPGQGLRLIYYSQIVNDFQKGDIAEGYSVSREKKESFPLTVTSAQKNPTAFYLCASATDYSNQPQHFGDGTRLSIL.

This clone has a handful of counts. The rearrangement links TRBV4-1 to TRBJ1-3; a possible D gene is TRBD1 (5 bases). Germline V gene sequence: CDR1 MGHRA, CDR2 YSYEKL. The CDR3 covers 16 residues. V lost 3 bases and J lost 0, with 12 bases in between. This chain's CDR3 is CASSQSGRSSGNTIYF. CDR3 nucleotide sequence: TGCGCCAGCAGCCAGTCGGGACGGAGCTCTGGAAACACCATATATTTT.

Here the CDR3 DNA reads TGTGCCAGCAGTCCCCTAGCGGGAGTCGTCGGGGAGCTGTTTTTT. The encoded protein is CASSPLAGVVGELFF. This chain connects TRBV6-1 to TRBJ2-2, with 10 bases lining up with TRBD2. The CDR3 has 15 residues. The V segment lost 5 bases and the J segment 7 bases; nucleotides outside the gene matches: 7. Per germline, CDR1 MNHNS and CDR2 SASEGT.

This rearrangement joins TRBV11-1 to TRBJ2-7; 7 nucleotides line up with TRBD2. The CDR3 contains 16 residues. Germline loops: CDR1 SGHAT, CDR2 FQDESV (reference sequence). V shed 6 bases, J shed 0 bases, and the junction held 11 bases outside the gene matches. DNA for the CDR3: TGTGCCAGCAGTCCTCCGGGACTACAAAACTCCTACGAGCAGTACTTC. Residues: CASSPPGLQNSYEQYF.

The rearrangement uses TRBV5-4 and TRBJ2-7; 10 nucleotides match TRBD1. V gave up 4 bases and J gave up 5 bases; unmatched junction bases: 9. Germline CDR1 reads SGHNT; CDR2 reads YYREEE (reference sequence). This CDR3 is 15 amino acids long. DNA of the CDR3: TGTGCCAGCAGCACTCAGGGGACAGGGGCCCACGAGCAGTACTTC. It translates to CASSTQGTGAHEQYF.

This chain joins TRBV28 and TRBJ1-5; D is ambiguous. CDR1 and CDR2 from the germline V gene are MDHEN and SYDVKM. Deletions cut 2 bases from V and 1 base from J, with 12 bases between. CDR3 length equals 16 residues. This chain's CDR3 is CASSLAGLRSNQPQHF. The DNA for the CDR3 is TGTGCCAGCAGTTTAGCTGGGCTCAGGAGCAATCAGCCCCAGCATTTT.

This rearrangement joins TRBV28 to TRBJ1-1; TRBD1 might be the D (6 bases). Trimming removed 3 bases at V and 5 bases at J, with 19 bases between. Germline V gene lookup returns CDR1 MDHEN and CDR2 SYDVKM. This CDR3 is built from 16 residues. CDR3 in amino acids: CASSFPHRGKVTEAFF. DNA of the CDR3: TGTGCCAGCAGTTTTCCCCATAGGGGGAAGGTAACTGAAGCTTTCTTT.

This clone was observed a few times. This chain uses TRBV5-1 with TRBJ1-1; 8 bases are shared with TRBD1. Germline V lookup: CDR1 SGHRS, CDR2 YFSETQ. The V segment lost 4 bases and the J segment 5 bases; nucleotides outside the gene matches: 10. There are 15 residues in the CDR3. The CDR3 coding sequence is TGCGCCAGCAGCATAGGACAGGGAGGGGAAACTGAAGCTTTCTTT. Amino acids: CASSIGQGGETEAFF. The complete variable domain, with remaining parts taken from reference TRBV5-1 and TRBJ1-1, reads KAGVTQTPRYLIKTRGQQVTLSCSPISGHRSVSWYQQTPGQGLQFLFEYFSETQRNKGNFPGRFSGRQFSNSRSEMNVSTLELGDSALYLCASSIGQGGETEAFFGQGTRLTVV.

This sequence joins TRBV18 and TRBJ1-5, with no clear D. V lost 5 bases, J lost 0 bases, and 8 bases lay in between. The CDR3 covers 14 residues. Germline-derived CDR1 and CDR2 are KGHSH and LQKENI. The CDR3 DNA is TGTGCCAGCTCAGGCACGGATAGCAATCAGCCCCAGCATTTT. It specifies CASSGTDSNQPQHF.